This T cell receptor beta chain was sequenced for a study of OX40 agonist ivuxolimab in advanced cancers. Whole-study context: Recorded diagnoses for dose-escalation patients were hepatocellular carcinoma, melanoma, renal cell or head and neck cancer. Anti-PD-1, anti-PD-L1 or anti-CTLA-4 therapy given earlier was allowed, and roughly 40% had some. Patients achieving partial responses numbered three: one hepatocellular carcinoma case and two cutaneous melanoma cases.

Note on this clone: Its antigen is as yet unknown.

Overall study results and limits: CD4+ and CD8+ blood T cells expanded clonally by week 6 at 0.1 to 3.0 mg/kg.

Data came from immunoSEQ multiplex PCR; TCRdb stores just in-frame clones and leaves some out. The table lists around 120,000 clones, over 75% of them singletons. The sequence was obtained from an adult with an advanced solid tumor such as melanoma, head and neck, liver or kidney cancer. Sequencing was performed on CD4+ or CD8+ T cells sorted from blood, taken in a trial of the OX40 agonist ivuxolimab.

CDR3 nucleotide sequence: TGTGCCTGGAGTGTTGTGGGGAATCAGCCCCAGCATTTT. This translates into CAWSVVGNQPQHF. The gene calls are TRBV30 and TRBJ1-5, with D unclear. V lost 0 bases, J lost 4 bases, and 7 bases lay in between. This CDR3 is 13 amino acids long. The germline V gene encodes CDR1 GTSNPN and CDR2 SVGIG (reference sequence).